The entry below describes one TCR beta chain. The antigen remains unidentified. MiXCR, applied by TCRdb to the 5' RACE reads, yields one record per CDR3 protein. The data show fewer than 500,000 distinct CDR3 sequences, with roughly an eighth seen just once and approximately 0.98% held by the top ten. The entry originates in a study of identical twins. Points from the study as a whole: Models underpredicted monozygotic twin sharing of out-of-frame TCR alpha.

These data also formed part of another study, on yellow fever vaccine responses in identical twins.

This receptor was identified in a woman between 18 and 29 years old in good health. The sample consisted of CD4+ T cells sorted from blood.

The CDR3 DNA sequence: TGTGCCAGCAGAGAGACAGCTTTCTATGGCTACACCTTC. Its protein is CASRETAFYGYTF. The chain combines TRBV6-6 with TRBJ1-2; a possible D gene is TRBD1 (5 bases). The CDR3 covers 13 residues. CDR1 MNHNY and CDR2 SVGAGI come from the germline V gene (reference sequence). V gave up 6 bases and J gave up 4 bases, with 12 bases separating them.